This TCR beta chain appears in the sequencing data of a study of response to subunit inactivated influenza vaccine. Each CDR3 protein gets one entry after TCRdb re-called the RT-PCR reads with MiXCR. Altogether approximately 530,000 distinct CDR3 sequences are present, approximately 6.9% being singletons, with the ten largest covering 13%. In the case of this clonotype: The antigen is undetermined.

Germline V gives CDR1 DFQATT, CDR2 SNEGSKA (reference sequence). The CDR3 consists of 16 residues. The trim removed 0 bases at V and 6 bases at J, leaving 13 bases unmatched. Findings of the study overall: After each seasonal influenza vaccination, few new T cells are recruited, the authors suggested.

Material: PBMCs from blood, obtained around 25 months after vaccination. The chain couples TRBV20-1 to TRBJ2-5, with 7 bases fitting TRBD2. The clonotype was recovered from a man aged 50 to 69 who received an inactivated influenza vaccine. The CDR3 DNA sequence: TGCAGTGCTAGAGATGAAAGCGGGGTCTCCAAGAAGACCCAGTACTTC. Translating gives CSARDESGVSKKTQYF.